What follows are 20 T cell receptor beta chains derived from one specimen sequenced in a study of blood T cell repertoires in COVID-19 (dated by TCRdb to 2018 to 2021). Libraries were constructed by the immunoSEQ multiplex PCR assay. TCRdb took this table from immuneACCESS and kept in-frame rearrangements with V and J called. Such tables lack part of the clones; where checked against another copy, unresolved V genes explain under half of the gap, and the rest is unexplained. This sample has 90,000 to 100,000 clones in its table, and about 70% of those were observed once. Together, the top ten hold 20% to 25% of the sample. Specimen: peripheral blood. All receptors derive from a woman in her fifties or sixties in a cohort sampled during active or convalescent COVID-19.

The chain has TRBV5-1 and TRBJ2-1, with D perhaps TRBD1 (6 bases). CDR1 and CDR2 from the germline V gene are SGHRS and YFSETQ. Deletions cut 4 bases from V and 12 bases from J, with 20 bases between. The CDR3 totals 14 residues. The CDR3 region has the DNA TGCGCCAGCAGCGTGGGACACCAGAGCATAGGGCAGTTCTTC. Residues: CASSVGHQSIGQFF.

The chain uses TRBV6-5 and TRBJ2-3; 9 nucleotides align to TRBD1. Germline lookup yields CDR1 MNHEY and CDR2 SVGAGI. The V gene end was trimmed by 8 bases and the J gene end by 7 bases; junction bases not matched to a gene: 10. This CDR3 is built from 14 residues. The CDR3 sequence is CASGEDRGPYTQYF. The CDR3 region has the DNA TGTGCCAGCGGGGAGGACAGGGGCCCGTATACGCAGTATTTT.

The chain carries TRBV2 and TRBJ1-6; a possible D gene is TRBD1 (5 bases). Germline V gene lookup returns CDR1 SNHLY and CDR2 FYNNEI. V was pared by 0 bases and J by 9 bases, with 21 bases between. This CDR3 spans 18 amino acids. CDR3 sequence: CASSEAGRGAGRFSPLHF. The CDR3 nucleotides are TGTGCCAGCAGTGAAGCTGGGCGTGGAGCAGGGAGGTTTTCACCCCTCCACTTT.

The V gene is TRBV12-2, the J gene TRBJ1-3; TRBD1 was called by the table and not checked on the DNA. TRBV12-2 corresponds to a pseudogene. This CDR3 spans 20 amino acids. DNA for the CDR3: TGTGCAAGTCGCTTATTCATCCCGGGACAGGGAACCGCCTCTGGAAACACCATATATTTT. Residues: CASRLFIPGQGTASGNTIYF.

The rearrangement uses TRBV7-9 and TRBJ2-1; 9 nucleotides agree with TRBD1. The CDR3 sequence is 14 residues long. Germline values: CDR1 SEHNR, CDR2 FQNEAQ (reference sequence). V lost 2 bases and J lost 6; bases outside the gene matches: 2. The chain's CDR3 is CASSLLGQGNEQFF. CDR3 sequence (DNA): TGTGCCAGCAGCTTATTGGGACAGGGCAATGAGCAGTTCTTC.

J is TRBJ1-2 and V is TRBV5-1, with a tentative D call TRBD1 (5 bases). From germline, CDR1 is SGHRS and CDR2 YFSETQ. The V gene lost 4 bases and the J gene lost 4 bases, with 14 bases spanning the gap. The CDR3 sequence is 14 residues long. The CDR3 loop is CASSVWGDSYGYTF. CDR3 coding DNA: TGCGCCAGCAGCGTGTGGGGGGATAGCTATGGCTACACCTTC.

The V gene is TRBV27, the J gene TRBJ2-3; 9 bases match TRBD1. From germline, CDR1 is MNHEY and CDR2 SMNVEV (reference sequence). The CDR3 length is 20 residues. V dropped 7 bases and J dropped 4; count of bases not matched to a gene: 24. As DNA, the CDR3 is TGTGCCAGCAACCCGACTGGGACAGGGTATCGGGCGGGCCACGCAGATACGCAGTATTTT. Translated, it gives CASNPTGTGYRAGHADTQYF.

V usage is TRBV7-2 and J usage is TRBJ1-4, with TRBD1 matching 7 bases. There are 16 residues in the CDR3. CDR1 SGHTA and CDR2 FQGNSA come from the germline V gene. Losses at the gene ends were 0 bases for V and 6 bases for J; bases not matched to a gene: 7. The CDR3 DNA reads as TGTGCCAGCAGCTTAGCGCCGACAGGGTCGTATGAAAAACTGTTTTTT. The encoded protein is CASSLAPTGSYEKLFF. The variable domain in full, completed from reference TRBV7-2 and TRBJ1-4, reads GAGVSQSPSNKVTEKGKDVELRCDPISGHTALYWYRQSLGQGLEFLIYFQGNSAPDKSGLPSDRFSAERTGGSVSTLTIQRTQQEDSAVYLCASSLAPTGSYEKLFFGSGTQLSVL.

The chain recombines TRBV7-8 with TRBJ2-7; 10 nucleotides match TRBD1. J lost 5 bases, V lost 1 base, and 5 bases had no gene match. The CDR3 is 15 residues long. Germline values: CDR1 SGHVS, CDR2 FQNEAQ. CDR3 loop: CASSLGGQGIHEQYF. In nucleotides, the CDR3 is TGTGCCAGCAGCTTAGGGGGACAGGGGATCCACGAGCAGTACTTC.

V is TRBV19 and J is TRBJ2-3, with TRBD2 matching 11 bases. Germline CDR1 and CDR2: LNHDA and SQIVND (reference sequence). V shed 5 bases and J 4 bases; nucleotides not matched to a gene: 8. The length of the CDR3 is 16 residues. CDR3 coding DNA: TGTGCCAGTAGTCCTCGGGCTAGCGGGGGGTCAGATACGCAGTATTTT. Translation: CASSPRASGGSDTQYF. Looking up the rest from reference TRBV19 and TRBJ2-3 gives the full variable domain: DGGITQSPKYLFRKEGQNVTLSCEQNLNHDAMYWYRQDPGQGLRLIYYSQIVNDFQKGDIAEGYSVSREKKESFPLTVTSAQKNPTAFYLCASSPRASGGSDTQYFGPGTRLTVL.

The chain links TRBV6-5 to TRBJ2-2; TRBD1 matches at 7 bases. This CDR3 region has 15 residues. Trimming at V came to 5 bases and at J to 8 bases, leaving 11 bases not matched to a gene. Germline CDR1 reads MNHEY; CDR2 reads SVGAGI. The chain's CDR3 is CASSPRGQFGGELFF. The CDR3 nucleotides are TGTGCCAGCAGTCCACGGGGACAGTTTGGAGGGGAGCTGTTTTTT.

This clone was counted only a few times. The genes are TRBV6-5 and TRBJ1-5; TRBD1 aligns across 9 bases. This CDR3 contains 15 residues. Unmatched junction bases numbered 10, after V lost 6 bases and J lost 7 bases. CDR1 MNHEY and CDR2 SVGAGI come from the germline V gene. The DNA of the CDR3 is TGTGCCAGCAGACGGGGACAGGGTAGGGGGCAGCCCCAGCATTTT. Translating it yields CASRRGQGRGQPQHF.

This clone was picked up one time. The chain couples TRBV7-2 to TRBJ1-3, with D possibly matching TRBD1 (5 bases). Germline V CDR1 and CDR2: SGHTA, FQGNSA. V lost 5 bases to trimming and J lost 7 bases, with 12 bases between them. The CDR3 runs 13 residues. Here the CDR3 DNA reads TGTGCCAGCAGCGAGGACAACGGGAACACCATATATTTT. Its translation: CASSEDNGNTIYF.

This clone was picked up a small number of times. The chain has TRBV6-2 or TRBV6-3 and TRBJ1-5; 9 positions agree with TRBD1. The CDR3 covers 17 residues. V lost 6 bases, J lost 4 bases, and 13 bases stayed unmatched. CDR1 and CDR2 (germline): MNHEY, SVGEGT. CDR3 sequence reads: CASSLKGQGLGNQPQHF. The CDR3, as DNA: TGTGCCAGCAGCCTAAAGGGACAGGGATTGGGGAATCAGCCCCAGCATTTT.

This clone came up once. The chain employs TRBV5-1 and TRBJ1-2; D possibly corresponds to TRBD1 (6 bases). The V end lost 4 bases, the J end lost 4 bases, and 11 bases lay between the germline ends. The CDR3 has 13 amino acids. Germline CDR1 reads SGHRS; CDR2 reads YFSETQ. The CDR3: CASSRETGYGYTF. The CDR3 DNA follows: TGCGCCAGCAGCCGAGAGACAGGCTATGGCTACACCTTC.

The chain has TRBV7-9 and TRBJ2-5; 9 nucleotides line up with TRBD2. Germline-derived CDR1 and CDR2 are SEHNR and FQNEAQ (reference sequence). V lost 5 bases to trimming and J lost 0 bases; unmatched junction nucleotides: 7. CDR3 length equals 16 residues. The CDR3 coding sequence is TGTGCCAGCAGCCTCTACGCGGGGGGGAACCAAGAGACCCAGTACTTC. It encodes CASSLYAGGNQETQYF.

V and J are TRBV5-1 and TRBJ2-3, with 7 positions matching TRBD2. V shed 4 bases and J 5 bases; nucleotides not matched to a gene: 10. This CDR3 region has 15 residues. The germline CDR1 and CDR2 sequences are SGHRS and YFSETQ. DNA of the CDR3: TGCGCCAGCAGCAGGGGAGGGCCCCTGGGAGATACGCAGTATTTT. This sequence encodes CASSRGGPLGDTQYF.

This clone was picked up one time. The chain carries TRBV24-1 and TRBJ1-5; a weak D match, TRBD1 (6 bases). Trimming took off 4 bases at V and 4 bases at J, with 13 bases between the two ends. This CDR3 is built from 15 residues. Germline V gives CDR1 KGHDR, CDR2 SFDVKD. The CDR3 DNA reads TGTGCCACCAGTGAGGCGACAGGAAATAATCAGCCCCAGCATTTT. This encodes CATSEATGNNQPQHF.

This sequence joins TRBV4-3 and TRBJ2-5; D unresolved. This CDR3 region has 17 residues. Per the germline V gene, CDR1 is LGHNA and CDR2 is YSLEER. Trimming shortened V by 3 bases and J by 5 bases, and 22 bases separated the two germline ends. The CDR3 here is CASSHSSAGVSGETQYF. The CDR3 DNA reads as TGCGCCAGCAGCCACTCCTCCGCCGGAGTGTCTGGGGAGACCCAGTACTTC.

The genes are TRBV6-5 and TRBJ2-1; 12 bases are shared with TRBD1. The CDR3 spans 15 residues. V was clipped by 8 bases and J by 6 bases; unmatched bases: 8. Germline V CDR1 and CDR2: MNHEY, SVGAGI. CDR3 protein: CASAGPGQGANEQFF. DNA of the CDR3: TGTGCCAGCGCCGGACCGGGACAGGGGGCCAATGAGCAGTTCTTC.